The present entry profiles one TCR beta chain with its context. The data derive from a study of technical replicates of blood from several donors. Sequencing used immunoSEQ multiplex PCR; TCRdb keeps in-frame clones, though not all of them. Of tens of thousands of clones listed, around 97% are singletons. This clonotype was sampled from a human donor in good health. Sequencing was done on a sample of T cells isolated from PBMCs.

The CDR3 loop is CASSVRLVNQDTQYF. The CDR3 DNA reads as TGCGCCAGCTCGGTACGACTAGTCAACCAAGATACGCAGTATTTT. J is TRBJ2-3 and V is TRBV5-1; D perhaps matches TRBD2 (6 bases). Germline values: CDR1 SGHRS, CDR2 YFSETQ. The CDR3 covers 15 residues. V gave up 7 bases and J gave up 5 bases, with 20 bases separating them.